This T cell receptor beta chain was documented in a study of T cell repertoires in cytomegalovirus infection. Study at large: HLA-C-restricted CMV epitopes, recently identified, and well-studied HLA-B-restricted ones were used by the study. CMV infection plus the matching HLA type was flagged by public TCR beta signatures.

The V end lost 3 bases, the J end lost 1 base, and 10 bases lay between the germline ends. Germline CDR1 and CDR2: SNHLY and FYNNEI. This CDR3 has 16 amino acids. TCRdb re-called the reads with MiXCR, one entry per CDR3 protein. The table shows roughly 990,000 distinct CDR3 sequences, with approximately 32% occurring only once. Findings and limits, study-wide: Public TCR beta family frequency separated CMV-and-HLA carriers, including in an independent cohort. CMV-specific TCR beta clonotypes restricted by HLA-C were the ones dominating the ex vivo response.

On this clonotype itself: As yet, its antigen is unknown.

The sample consisted of cultured CD8+ T cells from PBMCs, taken from culture after CMV antigen stimulation. The genes are TRBV2 and TRBJ1-6, with a possible D match to TRBD1 (5 bases). The origin of this receptor is a human donor in good health (CMV status not recorded). Some clones in this sample may be carry-over from other donors' samples. DNA of the CDR3: TGTGCCAGCAGTGATCGGGGGAAGTCCTATAATTCACCCCTCCACTTT. It yields the protein CASSDRGKSYNSPLHF.